This is a list of T cell receptor beta chains from one sample in a study of blood T cell repertoires in COVID-19. The method was immunoSEQ multiplex PCR; TCRdb's version includes in-frame clones alone and lacks a portion of them. The profile covers around 41,000 clones, with 85% to 90% appearing a single time and about 4.8% taken by the ten largest. Sample: peripheral blood. These receptors all come from a human donor in a cohort sampled during active COVID-19. Each CDR3 is given with its conserved first and last residue. D genes are given only for firm matches. A clone size is listed for some rows: how often the clone was seen (once, few, many), or a class if it is expanded.

j_call,v_call,clone_size,d_call,cdr3_nt,cdr3_aa
TRBJ1-1,TRBV6-6,NA,NA,TGTGCCACAAGGGACGGGGCCGCGGGGGACACTGAAGCTTTCTTT,CATRDGAAGDTEAFF
TRBJ1-2,TRBV9,NA,TRBD1,TGTGCCAGCAGCTCCCGAGGGGACAGTCTTTGGGGCTACACCTTC,CASSSRGDSLWGYTF
TRBJ2-7,TRBV27,NA,NA,TGTGCCAGCAGTTTAATGTTCGGTGTTTACGAGCAGTACTTC,CASSLMFGVYEQYF
TRBJ1-5,TRBV27,NA,TRBD1,TGTGCCAGCAGTATAGGGACAGGGGGTCAGCCCCAGCATTTT,CASSIGTGGQPQHF
TRBJ1-1,TRBV29-1,NA,NA,TGCAGCGTTGAAGGTATCGAAGCTTTCTTT,CSVEGIEAFF
TRBJ2-7,TRBV3-1/TRBV3-2,NA,NA,TGTGCCAGCAGCCAAGGTCGGGGGAGCTACGAGCAGTACTTC,CASSQGRGSYEQYF
TRBJ2-7,TRBV28,NA,TRBD2,TGTGCCAGCAGTTTGGGACTAGCGGGATTATACGAGCAGTACTTC,CASSLGLAGLYEQYF
TRBJ2-1,TRBV24-1,NA,NA,TGTGCCACCGAGCCAGGGACAAGTGTTAACAATGAGCAGTTCTTC,CATEPGTSVNNEQFF
TRBJ2-7,TRBV13,NA,NA,TGTGCCAGCAGCCCCCGGACAGGGACTACCTACGAGCAGTACTTC,CASSPRTGTTYEQYF
TRBJ2-1,TRBV5-1,NA,TRBD2,TGCGCCAGCAACTCCGGGGGGTTAGCGACCTCCTACAATGAGCAGTTCTTC,CASNSGGLATSYNEQFF
TRBJ1-3,TRBV6-5,NA,NA,TGTGCCAGCTTGAGGCCCACGGGTAGTGGAAACACCATATATTTT,CASLRPTGSGNTIYF
TRBJ1-1,TRBV6-1,NA,TRBD1,TGTGCCAGCAGTGACCAGGGGGCCATGAACACTGAAGCTTTCTTT,CASSDQGAMNTEAFF
TRBJ2-1,TRBV4-2,once,TRBD1,TGTGCCCACAAGACTCCTAATCTGGGACAGGAGCAGTTCTTC,CAHKTPNLGQEQFF
TRBJ1-2,TRBV27,NA,NA,TGTGCCAGCAGTTCCCGCTCAGGGTACGGCTACACCTTC,CASSSRSGYGYTF
TRBJ1-3,TRBV28,NA,TRBD1,TGTGCCAGCAGTTTAGGGGACAGGTACGCGGACACCATATATTTT,CASSLGDRYADTIYF
TRBJ2-7,TRBV2,NA,NA,TGTGCCAGCAGTGGGGGGCGGTGGGTCTCCTACGAGCAGTACTTC,CASSGGRWVSYEQYF
TRBJ1-2,TRBV9,NA,NA,TGTGCCAGCAGCGTACAGGGGAAAGGCTACACCTTC,CASSVQGKGYTF
TRBJ2-1,TRBV21-1,NA,NA,TGTGCCAGCACCCCAAGAGGCGGGACGGGGTCTTGGAATGAGCAGTTCTTC,CASTPRGGTGSWNEQFF
TRBJ1-5,TRBV28,NA,NA,TGTGCCAGCAGCTCCGGACAGATTAGCAATCAGCCCCAGCATTTT,CASSSGQISNQPQHF
TRBJ1-1,TRBV5-8,NA,NA,TGTGCCAGCAGCTTGGACCCCGCTCCTCGGGGCACTGAAGCTTTCTTT,CASSLDPAPRGTEAFF
TRBJ1-1,TRBV29-1,once,TRBD1,TGCAGCGTTGAACTCTACGGGACAGCGAACACTGAAGCTTTCTTT,CSVELYGTANTEAFF
TRBJ2-7,TRBV29-1,NA,TRBD2,TGCAGCGTTGAAGATTGGTCTCGTAGCGGGAAGGGGACCTACGAGCAGTACTTC,CSVEDWSRSGKGTYEQYF
TRBJ2-1,TRBV28,NA,TRBD2,TGTGCCAGCAGTTACGGGAGGGAGCAGTTCTTC,CASSYGREQFF
TRBJ2-5,TRBV13,NA,TRBD1,TGTGCCAGCAGCACCCGACTGACAGGGGGCGAGACCCAGTACTTC,CASSTRLTGGETQYF
TRBJ2-7,TRBV27,NA,NA,TGTGCCAGCAGTTTGACGGGGGTACGGGAGCAGTACTTC,CASSLTGVREQYF
TRBJ1-2,TRBV28,NA,TRBD1,TGTGCCAGCAGTTTCAGGACAGGGGTCTATGGCTACACCTTC,CASSFRTGVYGYTF
TRBJ1-4,TRBV19,NA,TRBD1,TGTGCCAGTAGAGATGGGACAGCTTTTGCAACTAATGAAAAACTGTTTTTT,CASRDGTAFATNEKLFF
TRBJ1-1,TRBV28,NA,TRBD1,TGTGCCAGCAGTTTATTCCCCAAGACCGACAGGGTGAGCACTGAAGCTTTCTTT,CASSLFPKTDRVSTEAFF
TRBJ2-5,TRBV21-1,NA,NA,TGTGCCAGCAGCAAAGGACGACAGGGAGCAGAGACCCAGTACTTC,CASSKGRQGAETQYF
TRBJ2-1,TRBV29-1,once,NA,TGCAGCGTCCCAGGTCGGGGGATTTCAAGCTCCTACAATGAGCAGTTCTTC,CSVPGRGISSSYNEQFF
TRBJ2-2,TRBV5-1,NA,NA,TGCGCCAGCAGACCCCCGGGGACCGGGGAGCTGTTTTTT,CASRPPGTGELFF
TRBJ2-5,TRBV11-3,NA,TRBD2,TGTGCCAGCAGCTCCCTCGAAGCGGGAGGGGAGACCCAGTACTTC,CASSSLEAGGETQYF
TRBJ2-5,TRBV27,NA,NA,TGTGCCAGCAGTTTAAATCGTGTGGGGGCCCGGGAGACCCAGTACTTC,CASSLNRVGARETQYF